Listed below are T cell receptor beta chains from one sample, sequenced in a study of blood T cell repertoires in COVID-19. Profiling relied on immunoSEQ multiplex PCR, and the TCRdb table lists in-frame clones only, not all of them. The sample carries some 250,000 clones, 80% to 85% recorded once. Material for sequencing was peripheral blood. These TCRs come from a middle-aged man with active or convalescent COVID-19. CDR3s include the opening cysteine and the closing phenylalanine or tryptophan. The size field is filled for only some rows; it gives once, few, many or a size class.

J | size | V | CDR3
TRBJ2-4 | NA | TRBV4-1 | CASSQDRAAGAQSKNIQYF
TRBJ2-7 | NA | TRBV7-3 | CASSLEASGPYEQYF
TRBJ2-5 | NA | TRBV7-9 | CASSLQSGETQYF
TRBJ1-1 | NA | TRBV4-1 | CASSQEWRLNTEAFF
TRBJ1-1 | NA | TRBV9 | CASSVVAQGSSEAFF
TRBJ1-2 | NA | TRBV27 | CASSPEGGGTGRGYGYTF
TRBJ2-2 | NA | TRBV15 | CATLSGDWNTGELFF
TRBJ1-4 | NA | TRBV6-2/TRBV6-3 | CASSPRGTNEKLFF
TRBJ1-2 | NA | TRBV19 | CASNPRRTNYGYTF
TRBJ1-2 | NA | TRBV18 | CASSPPWEGEGYTF
TRBJ1-2 | NA | TRBV30 | CAWKRSGTGEWYGYTF
TRBJ1-1 | NA | TRBV19 | CASRPTDMNTEAFF
TRBJ1-5 | NA | TRBV7-8 | CASSPSGQPQHF
TRBJ2-7 | NA | TRBV7-2 | CASSLVSRQGEQYF
TRBJ2-6 | NA | TRBV27 | CASSLYSGANVLTF
TRBJ2-5 | NA | TRBV5-1 | CASSLRDSQETQYF
TRBJ2-1 | once | TRBV19 | CASSMAPGLKGEQFF
TRBJ1-2 | NA | TRBV19 | CASSIWTRQARGYGYTF
TRBJ2-3 | NA | TRBV18 | CASSPSTDTQYF
TRBJ1-1 | NA | TRBV30 | CAWTPTGGNTEAFF
TRBJ2-1 | NA | TRBV27 | CASSLWLDPPIGEQFF
TRBJ2-5 | once | TRBV5-1 | CASSLAISSGGKETQYF
TRBJ2-4 | once | TRBV3-1/TRBV3-2 | CASSKGHRERENIQYF
TRBJ2-7 | once | TRBV21-1 | CASRLWGLPYEQYF
TRBJ1-6 | once | TRBV11-1 | CASSLLRSNSPLHF
TRBJ1-2 | NA | TRBV19 | CASRLGSSYGYTF
TRBJ2-7 | once | TRBV28 | CASSLSRGTGSYEQYF
TRBJ1-6 | NA | TRBV6-2/TRBV6-3 | CASSYDRGAYNSPLHF
TRBJ1-2 | NA | TRBV19 | CATSPAQGARGDGYTF
TRBJ1-5 | NA | TRBV19 | CASSRTGGNQPQHF
TRBJ1-5 | NA | TRBV7-9 | CASSMDRPHSNQPQHF
TRBJ2-5 | NA | TRBV21-1 | CASSWRSSGLYQETQYF
TRBJ1-4 | NA | TRBV30 | CAWSSQGAWGEKLFF
TRBJ2-7 | few | TRBV13 | CASSSPGTGSYEQYF
TRBJ1-4 | NA | TRBV7-9 | CASSLRTANEKLFF
TRBJ2-3 | NA | TRBV5-4 | CASSLGTSGDTDTQYF
TRBJ1-1 | NA | TRBV7-2 | CASSLRQGSSTEAFF